This T cell receptor (beta chain) was retrieved from a study of regulatory and conventional T cells in RAG deficiency. Only one count was recorded for this clone. Genomic DNA came from blood regulatory T cells gated CD4+ CD25-high CD127-low. J was trimmed by 10 bases and V by 5 bases; bases with no gene match: 12. The CDR3 length is 16 residues. Germline lookup yields CDR1 KGHSH and CDR2 LQKENI. Data came from immunoSEQ multiplex PCR; TCRdb stores just in-frame clones and leaves some out. The repertoire includes tens of thousands of clones, about 90% of them detected once, and around 0.82% sits in the top ten. These data were likewise used in another study, on regulatory T cells. As that report states: Primers: 52 TRBV forward and 13 TRBJ reverse.

The V call is TRBV18, the J call TRBJ1-6, with 9 nucleotides matching TRBD1. This clonotype originated in a human donor in good health. Sequenced input: Tregs sorted from blood. The CDR3 reads CASSTYRDRAGSPLHF. The DNA of the CDR3 is TGTGCCAGCTCAACATACCGGGACAGGGCGGGCTCACCCCTCCACTTT.